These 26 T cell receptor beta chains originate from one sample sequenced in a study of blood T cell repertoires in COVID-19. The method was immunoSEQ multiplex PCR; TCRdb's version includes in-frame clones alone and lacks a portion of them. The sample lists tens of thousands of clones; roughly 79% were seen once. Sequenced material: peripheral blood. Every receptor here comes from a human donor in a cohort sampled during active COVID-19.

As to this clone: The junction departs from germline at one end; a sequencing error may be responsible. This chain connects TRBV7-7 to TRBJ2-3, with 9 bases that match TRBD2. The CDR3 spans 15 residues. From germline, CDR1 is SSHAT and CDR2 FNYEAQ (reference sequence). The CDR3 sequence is CASSPGGLAGDTQYF. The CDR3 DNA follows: TGTGCTAGCAGCCCGGGGGGACTAGCTGGAGATACGCAGTATTTT. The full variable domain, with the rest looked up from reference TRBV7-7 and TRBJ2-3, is GAGVSQSPRYKVTKRGQDVTLRCDPISSHATLYWYQQALGQGPEFLTYFNYEAQPDKSGLPSDRFSAERPEGSISTLTIQRTEQRDSAMYRCASSPGGLAGDTQYFGPGTRLTVL.

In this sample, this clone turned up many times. CDR3 protein: CASSVGQDSNYGYTF. DNA of the CDR3: TGTGCCAGCAGCGTAGGACAGGACTCTAACTATGGCTACACCTTC. The chain couples TRBV9 to TRBJ1-2; D might be TRBD1 (6 bases). The CDR3 length is 15 residues. From germline, CDR1 is SGDLS and CDR2 YYNGEE. Trimming took off 0 bases at V and 0 bases at J, with 9 bases between the two ends.

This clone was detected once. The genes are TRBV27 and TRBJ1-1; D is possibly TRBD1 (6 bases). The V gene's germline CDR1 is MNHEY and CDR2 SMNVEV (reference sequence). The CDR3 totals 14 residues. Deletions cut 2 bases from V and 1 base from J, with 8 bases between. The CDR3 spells CASSLTGWNTEAFF. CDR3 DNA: TGTGCCAGCAGTTTAACAGGGTGGAACACTGAAGCTTTCTTT.

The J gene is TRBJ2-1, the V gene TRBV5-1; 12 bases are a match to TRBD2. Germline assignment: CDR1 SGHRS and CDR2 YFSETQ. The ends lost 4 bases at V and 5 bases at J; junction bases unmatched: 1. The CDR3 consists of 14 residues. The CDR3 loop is CASSGLAGNNEQFF. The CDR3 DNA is TGCGCCAGCAGCGGACTAGCGGGGAACAATGAGCAGTTCTTC.

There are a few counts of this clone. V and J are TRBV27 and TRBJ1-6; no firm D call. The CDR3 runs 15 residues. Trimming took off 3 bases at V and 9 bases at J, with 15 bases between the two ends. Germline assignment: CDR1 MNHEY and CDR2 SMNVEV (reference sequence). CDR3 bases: TGTGCCAGCAGTTTCAGCGACCGTTCGACTTCACCCCTCCACTTT. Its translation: CASSFSDRSTSPLHF.

Here the CDR3 DNA reads TGTGCCAGCAGGCCTGCTCGGCAGGGGGTTTACGGGGAGCTGTTTTTT. Its protein product is CASRPARQGVYGELFF. The chain has TRBV28 and TRBJ2-2, with 7 positions matching TRBD1. The V segment lost 6 bases and the J segment 7 bases; nucleotides outside the gene matches: 14. Germline V gene lookup returns CDR1 MDHEN and CDR2 SYDVKM. The CDR3 loop spans 16 amino acids.

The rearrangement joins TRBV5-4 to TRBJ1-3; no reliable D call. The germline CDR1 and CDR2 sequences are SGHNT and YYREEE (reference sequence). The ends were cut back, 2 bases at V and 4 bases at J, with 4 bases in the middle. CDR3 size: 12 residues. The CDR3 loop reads CASSFGGNTIYF. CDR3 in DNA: TGTGCCAGCAGCTTCGGGGGAAACACCATATATTTT.

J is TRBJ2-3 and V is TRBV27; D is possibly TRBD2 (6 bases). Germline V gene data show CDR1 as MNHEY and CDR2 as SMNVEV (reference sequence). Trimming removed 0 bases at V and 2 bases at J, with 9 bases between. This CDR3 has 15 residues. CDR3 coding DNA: TGTGCCAGCAGTTTATCCGGCGGGGCCACAGATACGCAGTATTTT. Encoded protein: CASSLSGGATDTQYF.

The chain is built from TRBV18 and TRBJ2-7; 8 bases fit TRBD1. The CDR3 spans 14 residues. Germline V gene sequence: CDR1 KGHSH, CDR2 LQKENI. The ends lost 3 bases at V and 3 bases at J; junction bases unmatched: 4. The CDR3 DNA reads TGTGCCAGCTCACCCCGACAGGGGTTCTACGAGCAGTACTTC. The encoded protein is CASSPRQGFYEQYF.

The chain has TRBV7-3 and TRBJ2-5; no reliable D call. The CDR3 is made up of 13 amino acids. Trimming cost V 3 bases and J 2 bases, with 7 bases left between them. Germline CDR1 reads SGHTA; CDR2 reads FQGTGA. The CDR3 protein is CASSFTVQETQYF. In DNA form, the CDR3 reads TGTGCCAGCAGCTTCACGGTGCAAGAGACCCAGTACTTC.

This chain's CDR3 is CASSGATDTQYF. Written as DNA, the CDR3 is TGTGCCAGCTCGGGAGCGACAGATACGCAGTATTTT. The chain joins TRBV6-5 to TRBJ2-3; possible D gene TRBD2, 6 bases. The CDR3 spans 12 residues. Germline lookup yields CDR1 MNHEY and CDR2 SVGAGI. V gave up 8 bases and J gave up 3 bases, with 9 bases separating them.

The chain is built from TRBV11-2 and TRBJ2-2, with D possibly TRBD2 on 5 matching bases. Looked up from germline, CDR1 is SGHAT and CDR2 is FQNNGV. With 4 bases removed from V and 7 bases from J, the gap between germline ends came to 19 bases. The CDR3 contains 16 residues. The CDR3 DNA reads TGTGCCAGCAGCTCCGCTTGGACTCCCGACGGCGGGGAGCTGTTTTTT. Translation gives CASSSAWTPDGGELFF.

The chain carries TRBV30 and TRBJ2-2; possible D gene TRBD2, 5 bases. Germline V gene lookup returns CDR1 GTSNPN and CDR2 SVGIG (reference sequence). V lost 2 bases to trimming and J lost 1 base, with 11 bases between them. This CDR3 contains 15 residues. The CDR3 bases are TGTGCCTGGAGTAGCGGCAGTGGGAACACCGGGGAGCTGTTTTTT. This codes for CAWSSGSGNTGELFF.

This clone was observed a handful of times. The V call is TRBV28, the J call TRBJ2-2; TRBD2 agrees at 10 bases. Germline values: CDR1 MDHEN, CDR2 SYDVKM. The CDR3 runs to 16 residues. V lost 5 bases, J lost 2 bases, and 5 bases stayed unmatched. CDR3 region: CASSLVAGGNTGELFF. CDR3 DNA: TGTGCCAGCAGTCTCGTAGCGGGAGGCAACACCGGGGAGCTGTTTTTT.

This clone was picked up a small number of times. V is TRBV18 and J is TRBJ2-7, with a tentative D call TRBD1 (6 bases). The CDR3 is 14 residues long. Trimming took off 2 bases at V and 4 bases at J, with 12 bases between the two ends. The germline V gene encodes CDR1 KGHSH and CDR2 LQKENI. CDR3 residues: CASSPGQGLYEQYF. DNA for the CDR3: TGTGCCAGCTCACCAGGGCAGGGGTTATACGAGCAGTACTTC.

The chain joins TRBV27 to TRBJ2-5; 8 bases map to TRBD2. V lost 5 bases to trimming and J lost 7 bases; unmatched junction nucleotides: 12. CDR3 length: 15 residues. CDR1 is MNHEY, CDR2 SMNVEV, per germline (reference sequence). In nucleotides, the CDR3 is TGTGCCAGCAGTCCATCCGGGACTAGAGCGGGGACCCAGTACTTC. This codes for CASSPSGTRAGTQYF.

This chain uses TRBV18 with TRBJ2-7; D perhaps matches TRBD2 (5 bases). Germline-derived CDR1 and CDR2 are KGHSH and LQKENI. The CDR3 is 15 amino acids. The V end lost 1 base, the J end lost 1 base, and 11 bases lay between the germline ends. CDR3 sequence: CASSPRGYISYEQYF. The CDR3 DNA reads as TGTGCCAGCTCACCACGAGGGTATATATCCTACGAGCAGTACTTC.

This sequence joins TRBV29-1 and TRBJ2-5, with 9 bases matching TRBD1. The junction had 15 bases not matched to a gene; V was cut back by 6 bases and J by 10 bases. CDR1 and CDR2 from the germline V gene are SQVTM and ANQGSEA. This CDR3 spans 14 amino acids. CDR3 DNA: TGCAGCGTAAAGGGGGGACAGGGATATACGAGCCAGTACTTC. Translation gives CSVKGGQGYTSQYF.

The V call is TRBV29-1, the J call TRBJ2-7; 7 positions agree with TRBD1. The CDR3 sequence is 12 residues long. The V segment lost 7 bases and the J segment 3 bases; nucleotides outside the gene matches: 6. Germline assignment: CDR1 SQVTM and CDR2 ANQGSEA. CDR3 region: CSAGTVDYEQYF. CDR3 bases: TGCAGCGCTGGGACAGTCGACTACGAGCAGTACTTC.

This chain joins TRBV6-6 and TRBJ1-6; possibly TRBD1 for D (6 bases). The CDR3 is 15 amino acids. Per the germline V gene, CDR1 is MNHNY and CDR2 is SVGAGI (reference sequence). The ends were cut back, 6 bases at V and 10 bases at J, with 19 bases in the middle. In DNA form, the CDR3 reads TGTGCCAGCAGCCCCGGGAGGGGACAACTATCACCCCTCCACTTT. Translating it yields CASSPGRGQLSPLHF.

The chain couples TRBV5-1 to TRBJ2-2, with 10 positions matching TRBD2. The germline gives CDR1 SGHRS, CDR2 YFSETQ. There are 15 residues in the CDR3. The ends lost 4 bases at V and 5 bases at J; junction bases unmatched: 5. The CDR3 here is CASSTRTSGTGELFF. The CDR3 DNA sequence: TGCGCCAGCAGCACTCGGACTAGCGGTACCGGGGAGCTGTTTTTT.

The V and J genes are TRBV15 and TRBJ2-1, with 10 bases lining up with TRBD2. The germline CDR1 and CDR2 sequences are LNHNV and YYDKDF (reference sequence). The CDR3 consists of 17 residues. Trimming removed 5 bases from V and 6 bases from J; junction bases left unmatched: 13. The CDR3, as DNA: TGTGCCACCAGCGGTGGCCTAGCGGGAGTCGGTAGCAATGAGCAGTTCTTC. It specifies CATSGGLAGVGSNEQFF.

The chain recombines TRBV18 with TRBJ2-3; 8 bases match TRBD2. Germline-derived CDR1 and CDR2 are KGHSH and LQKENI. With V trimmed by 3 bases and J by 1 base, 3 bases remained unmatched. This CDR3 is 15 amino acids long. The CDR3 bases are TGTGCCAGCTCACCGACAGCGGGAGGCACAGATACGCAGTATTTT. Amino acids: CASSPTAGGTDTQYF.

CDR3 in DNA: TGTGCCTGGAGTCACAGAGGGAATCAGCCCCAGCATTTT. Protein: CAWSHRGNQPQHF. The chain has TRBV30 and TRBJ1-5; D gene uncertain. CDR1 is GTSNPN and CDR2 is SVGIG in the germline V gene (reference sequence). The CDR3 totals 13 residues. V was cut by 2 bases and J by 4 bases, with 9 bases left in between.

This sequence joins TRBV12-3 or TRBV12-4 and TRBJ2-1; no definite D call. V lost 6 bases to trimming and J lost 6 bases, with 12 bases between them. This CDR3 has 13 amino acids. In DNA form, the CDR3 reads TGTGCCAGCAGAATGACACGGTTCAATGAGCAGTTCTTC. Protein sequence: CASRMTRFNEQFF.

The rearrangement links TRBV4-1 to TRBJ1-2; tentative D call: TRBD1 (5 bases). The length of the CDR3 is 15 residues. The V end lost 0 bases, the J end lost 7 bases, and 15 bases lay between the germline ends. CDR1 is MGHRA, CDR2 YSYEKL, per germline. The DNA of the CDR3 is TGCGCCAGCAGCCAAGAAGGGGCAACCCCGGCTGGCTACACCTTC. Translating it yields CASSQEGATPAGYTF.